The present TCR beta chain was sequenced within a study of post-analysis software for immune sequencing data. Overall study results and limits: There was significantly lower normalized Chao1 diversity in multiple sclerosis patients than in controls. In patients, roughly five TRBV segments were more frequent than in controls, with TRBV5-6, TRBV5-1 and TRBV20-1 among them.

Of note for this clonotype: The antigen is not known.

CDR3 length: 16 amino acids. The ends lost 5 bases at V and 5 bases at J; junction bases unmatched: 6. CDR1 is SGHVS and CDR2 is FQNEAQ in the germline V gene. Unique molecular identifiers were carried by the TCR beta cDNA libraries. Once roughly 0.95 to 10 million T cells were used, roughly 0.5 million cDNA molecules resulted. TCRdb ran MiXCR on the PCR reads and lists one entry per CDR3 protein. The data show around 440,000 distinct CDR3 sequences, 40% to 55% seen once. The receptor was isolated from a girl aged 10-17 years with multiple sclerosis. V usage is TRBV7-8 and J usage is TRBJ2-1; 13 nucleotides agree with TRBD2. Sample: blood. CDR3 bases: TGTGCCAGCAGCCGAAGGGGGACTAGCGGGGACAATGAGCAGTTCTTC. It codes for CASSRRGTSGDNEQFF.